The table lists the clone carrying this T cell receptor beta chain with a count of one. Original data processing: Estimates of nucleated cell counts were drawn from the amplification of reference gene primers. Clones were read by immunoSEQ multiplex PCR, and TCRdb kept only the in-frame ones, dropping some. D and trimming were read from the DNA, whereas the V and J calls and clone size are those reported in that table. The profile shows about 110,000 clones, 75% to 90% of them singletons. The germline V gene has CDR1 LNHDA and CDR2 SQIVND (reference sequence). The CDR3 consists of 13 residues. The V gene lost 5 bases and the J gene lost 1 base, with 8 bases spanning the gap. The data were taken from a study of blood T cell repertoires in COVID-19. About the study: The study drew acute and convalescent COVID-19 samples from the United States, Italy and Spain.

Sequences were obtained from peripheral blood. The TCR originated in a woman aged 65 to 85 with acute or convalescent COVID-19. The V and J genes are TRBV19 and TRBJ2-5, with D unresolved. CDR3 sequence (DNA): TGTGCCAGTAGTTGGGCCCTCCAAGAGACCCAGTACTTC. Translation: CASSWALQETQYF.